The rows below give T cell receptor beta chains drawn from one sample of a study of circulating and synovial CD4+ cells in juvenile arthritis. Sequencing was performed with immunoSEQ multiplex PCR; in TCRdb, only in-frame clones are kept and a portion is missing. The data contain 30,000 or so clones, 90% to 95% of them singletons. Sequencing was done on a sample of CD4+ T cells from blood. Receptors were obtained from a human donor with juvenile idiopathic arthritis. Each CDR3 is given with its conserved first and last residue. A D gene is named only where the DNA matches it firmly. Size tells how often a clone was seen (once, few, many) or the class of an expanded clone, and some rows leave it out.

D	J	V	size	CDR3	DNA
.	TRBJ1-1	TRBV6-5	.	CASSRGGMNTEAFF	TGTGCCAGCAGTAGGGGAGGGATGAACACTGAAGCTTTCTTT
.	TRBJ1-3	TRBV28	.	CASSSQRNTIYF	TGTGCCAGCAGTTCCCAGCGGAACACCATATATTTT
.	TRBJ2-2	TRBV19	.	CASSNSRTAITTLGELFF	TGTGCCAGTAGTAATTCTAGGACAGCCATAACCACCTTAGGGGAGCTGTTTTTT
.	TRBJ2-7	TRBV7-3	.	CASSFGGEQYF	TGTGCCAGCAGCTTCGGCGGGGAGCAGTACTTC
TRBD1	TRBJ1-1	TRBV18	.	CASSPPGLGQGPTEAFF	TGTGCCAGCTCACCGCCGGGACTGGGACAGGGACCCACTGAAGCTTTCTTT
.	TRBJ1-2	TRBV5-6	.	CASSLNGLGGLGYGYTF	TGTGCCAGCAGCCTTAACGGGCTGGGGGGATTAGGCTATGGCTACACCTTC
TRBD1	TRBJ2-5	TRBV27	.	CASSLSDRGMPETQYF	TGTGCCAGCAGTTTATCGGACAGGGGGATGCCGGAGACCCAGTACTTC
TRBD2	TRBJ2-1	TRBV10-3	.	CAISGRTGGPTNEQFF	TGTGCCATCAGTGGGAGGACGGGAGGGCCGACGAATGAGCAGTTCTTC
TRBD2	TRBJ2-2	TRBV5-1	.	CASEVTSGRSTGELFF	TGCGCCAGCGAGGTGACTAGCGGGAGGTCCACCGGGGAGCTGTTTTTT
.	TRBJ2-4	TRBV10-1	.	CASSDDSGLNIQYF	TGCGCCAGCAGTGACGATAGCGGCCTAAACATTCAGTACTTC
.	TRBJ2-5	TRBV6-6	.	CASSFRERETQYF	TGTGCCAGCAGTTTTCGGGAGAGAGAGACCCAGTACTTC
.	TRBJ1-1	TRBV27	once	CASSPGALRTEKNTEAFF	TGTGCCAGCAGTCCCGGCGCTCTACGGACAGAGAAAAACACTGAAGCTTTCTTT
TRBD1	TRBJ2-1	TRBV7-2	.	CASRRLRDRAKRVSDEQFF	TGTGCCAGCAGGCGACTTCGGGACAGGGCAAAAAGGGTCTCCGATGAGCAGTTCTTC
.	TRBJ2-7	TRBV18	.	CASSPISTSYEQYF	TGTGCCAGCTCACCCATCAGTACCTCCTACGAGCAGTACTTC
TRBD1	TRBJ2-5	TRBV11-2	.	CASSSLGTVAETQYF	TGTGCCAGCAGCTCGCTAGGGACAGTCGCCGAGACCCAGTACTTC
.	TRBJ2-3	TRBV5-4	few	CASSPGVSTDTQYF	TGTGCCAGCAGCCCAGGGGTTAGCACAGATACGCAGTATTTT
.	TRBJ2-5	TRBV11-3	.	CASSLEFGGSATQYF	TGTGCCAGCAGCTTAGAATTTGGAGGGAGCGCGACCCAGTACTTC
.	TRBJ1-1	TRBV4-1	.	CASSQDGGTPSTEAFF	TGCGCCAGCAGCCAAGATGGGGGGACGCCGAGCACTGAAGCTTTCTTT
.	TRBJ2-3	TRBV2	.	CASSESGGTDTQYF	TGTGCCAGCAGTGAGTCCGGGGGCACAGATACGCAGTATTTT
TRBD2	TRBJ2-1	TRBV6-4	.	CASSPLAGASYNEQFF	TGTGCCAGCAGTCCACTAGCGGGAGCATCCTACAATGAGCAGTTCTTC
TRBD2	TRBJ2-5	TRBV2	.	CASGPGLAGGQETQYF	TGTGCCAGCGGACCAGGACTAGCGGGGGGGCAAGAGACCCAGTACTTC
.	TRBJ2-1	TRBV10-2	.	CASSDSGGAGSYNEQFF	TGCGCCAGCAGTGATTCGGGCGGGGCGGGTAGCTACAATGAGCAGTTCTTC
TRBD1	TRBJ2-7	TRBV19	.	CASSIRTGYYEQYF	TGTGCCAGTAGTATTCGGACAGGGTATTACGAGCAGTACTTC
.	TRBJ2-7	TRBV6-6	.	CASSQTTGLKPYEQYF	TGTGCCAGCAGCCAGACTACGGGACTTAAGCCCTACGAGCAGTACTTC
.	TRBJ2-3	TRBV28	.	CASSPPPTTDTQYF	TGTGCCAGCAGTCCCCCCCCCACAACAGATACGCAGTATTTT
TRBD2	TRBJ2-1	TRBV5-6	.	CASSSPGTSRSYNEQFF	TGTGCCAGCAGCTCCCCCGGGACTAGTCGCTCCTACAATGAGCAGTTCTTC
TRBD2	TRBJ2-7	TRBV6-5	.	CASSPSGRVHYEQYF	TGTGCCAGCAGCCCCAGCGGGAGAGTTCACTACGAGCAGTACTTC
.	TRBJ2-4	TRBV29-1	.	CSVERLLAKNIQYF	TGCAGCGTTGAGCGACTGTTAGCCAAAAACATTCAGTACTTC
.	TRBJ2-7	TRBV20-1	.	CSGNRNYEQYF	TGCAGTGGCAACAGGAACTACGAGCAGTACTTC
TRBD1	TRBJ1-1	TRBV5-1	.	CASSLTGTGGTEAFF	TGCGCCAGCAGCTTGACTGGGACAGGGGGCACTGAAGCTTTCTTT
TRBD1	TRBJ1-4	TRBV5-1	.	CASSLQGSNEKLFF	TGCGCCAGCAGCCTACAGGGGAGTAATGAAAAACTGTTTTTT
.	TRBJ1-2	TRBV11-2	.	CASSLDTNRYGYTF	TGTGCCAGCAGCTTAGATACTAACCGCTATGGCTACACCTTC
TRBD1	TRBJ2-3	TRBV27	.	CASSLSPGQGGGFFADTQYF	TGTGCCAGCAGCCTGAGCCCCGGACAAGGGGGCGGCTTTTTCGCAGATACGCAGTATTTT
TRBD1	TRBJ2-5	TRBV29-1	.	CSVEGGYDRAQETQYF	TGCAGCGTTGAAGGGGGTTACGACAGGGCCCAAGAGACCCAGTACTTC
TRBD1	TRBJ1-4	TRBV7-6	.	CASSLFGGTGDPTNEKLFF	TGTGCCAGCAGCTTATTCGGTGGGACAGGCGATCCAACTAATGAAAAACTGTTTTTT
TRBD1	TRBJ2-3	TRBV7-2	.	CASSLTGGTDTQYF	TGTGCCAGCAGCTTGACAGGGGGCACAGATACGCAGTATTTT
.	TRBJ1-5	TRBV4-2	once	CASSQGEADQPQHF	TGTGCCAGCAGCCAAGGAGAGGCCGATCAGCCCCAGCATTTT
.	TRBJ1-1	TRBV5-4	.	CASSFGGMNTEAFF	TGTGCCAGCAGCTTCGGGGGAATGAACACTGAAGCTTTCTTT
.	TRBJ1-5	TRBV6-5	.	CAAGGPAENQPQHF	TGTGCCGCCGGGGGGCCGGCTGAAAATCAGCCCCAGCATTTT
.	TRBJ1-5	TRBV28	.	CASSLSTVNQPQHF	TGTGCCAGCAGTTTGTCGACAGTCAATCAGCCCCAGCATTTT
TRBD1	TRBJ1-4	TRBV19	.	CASNSERDSRKLFF	TGTGCCAGTAACAGCGAACGGGACAGCCGAAAACTGTTTTTT
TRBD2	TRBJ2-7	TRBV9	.	CASSVAGGPGFYEQYF	TGTGCCAGCAGCGTAGCGGGGGGGCCAGGTTTCTACGAGCAGTACTTC
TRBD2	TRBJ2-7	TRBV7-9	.	CASSPIARTSGSYEQYF	TGTGCCAGCAGCCCTATCGCCAGGACTAGCGGGAGCTACGAGCAGTACTTC
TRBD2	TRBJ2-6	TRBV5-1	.	CASSPPGLAGVPVLTF	TGCGCCAGCAGCCCTCCGGGACTAGCGGGAGTGCCCGTCCTGACTTTC
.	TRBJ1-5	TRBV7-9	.	CASSVSGTNQPQHF	TGTGCCAGCAGCGTTAGTGGGACAAATCAGCCCCAGCATTTT
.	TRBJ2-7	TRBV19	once	CASSSWGQGYSYEQYF	TGTGCCAGTTCGTCTTGGGGCCAGGGGTACTCCTACGAGCAGTACTTC
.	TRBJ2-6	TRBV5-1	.	CATTPGLFNSGANVLTF	TGCGCCACAACACCCGGACTGTTCAACTCTGGGGCCAACGTCCTGACTTTC